This T cell receptor beta chain was identified in a study of blood T cell repertoires in COVID-19 (dated by TCRdb to about 2020). Some background on the complete study: Collaborator samples came from the United States, Italy and Spain and covered acute and convalescent phases of COVID-19. The prospective study material was composed of cDNA or gDNA derived from T cells, B-cell-depleted T cells, or PBMCs. The dataset comprised deeply sampled blood TCRbeta repertoires from subjects exposed to, actively infected with, or recovered from COVID-19. A freely available public database, intended as a resource for researchers studying the immune response to SARS-CoV-2, is where the repertoires were released. Samples came from the ongoing ImmuneRACE study (first 160 participants) plus 1,254 subjects from 6 global collaborators. The sample metadata nearly always contained a de-identified subject ID, COVID-19 status, age in years and sex. Where HLA class I and class II types were available, the types were taken from metadata supplied by the sample provider, not from assay-based typing.

TCRbeta CDR3 regions were amplified from genomic DNA using the immunoSEQ Assay, a bias-controlled multiplex PCR. In the authors' own workflow: Within the assay, amplification of reference gene primers was used to estimate how many nucleated cells each sample contained. To quantify the absolute abundance of each unique TCRbeta CDR3 rearrangement, sequence reads were collapsed and filtered. Productive Simpson clonality was computed per sample as the square root of Simpson's diversity index over productive rearrangements. TCRdb limited this immuneACCESS table to in-frame rearrangements with V and J called. A share of clones is missing; checked studies link under half to unresolved V genes, and the rest is unexplained. V and J calls and clone size are given by that table; D and trimming were obtained from the DNA. The sample table holds approximately 150,000 clones, of which roughly 90% were seen once. Clones ranked in the top ten supply roughly 4% of the sample.

Whole blood was collected in K2EDTA tubes by collaborating institutions according to the institutions' own protocols. Collaborator samples were shipped for TCRbeta analysis as frozen whole blood, isolated PBMCs, or DNA extracted from either sample type. This clone has more than one count but fewer than ten. Its cognate antigen has yet to be identified. No much larger clone exists at a distance of one base, and base qualities are not known. Paper-wide results and their limitations: The quantity of clinical and demographic metadata differed by source and by participant and was supplied without curation.

Including the terminal cysteine and phenylalanine, the CDR3 comprises 17 residues. The only DNA kept is the CDR3, 51 bases in frame from the first base. From the germline V gene, CDR1 is SGHDN and CDR2 is FVKESK. V is cut back by 2 bases and J by 7 bases, with 11 bases in the junction unmatched. The TCR originated in a woman in her 70s with acute or convalescent COVID-19. The chain employs TRBV14 and TRBJ1-6; TRBD1 fits 7 bases in the junction. What was sequenced was peripheral blood. Here the CDR3 is given as CASSQSGQDLYNSPLHF. The DNA reads as follows: TGTGCCAGCAGCCAATCTGGACAGGATCTCTACAATTCACCCCTCCACTTT.